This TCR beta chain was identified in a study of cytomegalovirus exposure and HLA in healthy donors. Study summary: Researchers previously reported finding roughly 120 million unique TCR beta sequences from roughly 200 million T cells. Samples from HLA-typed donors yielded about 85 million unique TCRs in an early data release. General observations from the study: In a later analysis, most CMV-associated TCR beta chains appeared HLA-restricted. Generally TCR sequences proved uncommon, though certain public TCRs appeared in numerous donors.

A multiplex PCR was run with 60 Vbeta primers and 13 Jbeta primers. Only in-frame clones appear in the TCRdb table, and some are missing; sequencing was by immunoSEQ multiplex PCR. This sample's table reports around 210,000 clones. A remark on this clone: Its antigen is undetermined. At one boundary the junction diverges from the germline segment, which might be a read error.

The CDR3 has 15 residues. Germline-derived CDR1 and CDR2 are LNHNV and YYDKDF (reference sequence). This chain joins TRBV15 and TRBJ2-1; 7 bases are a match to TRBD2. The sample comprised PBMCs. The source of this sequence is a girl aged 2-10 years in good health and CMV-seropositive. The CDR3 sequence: CAASMERGGYNEQFF. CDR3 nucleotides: TGTGCCGCCAGCATGGAGCGGGGAGGGTACAATGAGCAGTTCTTC.